This T cell receptor (beta chain) is from a study of blood T cell repertoires in COVID-19. Study in general: Collection of acute and convalescent COVID-19 samples took place in the United States, Italy and Spain.

CDR3 length equals 16 residues. J lost 8 bases, V lost 5 bases, and 13 bases had no gene match. Germline assignment: CDR1 SGHAT and CDR2 FQNNGV. Original handling: Reference gene primer amplification yielded estimated nucleated cell counts. TCRdb's copy holds only in-frame clones and misses some; the assay was immunoSEQ multiplex PCR. V and J calls plus clone size are reproduced from that table; the DNA served to infer D and trimming. The sample carries under 150,000 clones, 84% recorded once. This TCR derives from a human donor in a cohort sampled during active COVID-19. This chain joins TRBV11-2 and TRBJ2-5; 11 nucleotides line up with TRBD2. The specimen was peripheral blood. The CDR3 DNA sequence: TGTGCCAGCAGCCCCGGGCTAGCGGGGGGAGCACGTACCCAGTACTTC. Amino acid sequence: CASSPGLAGGARTQYF.